This T cell receptor (beta chain) appears in the sequencing data of a study of blood T cell repertoires in COVID-19. The CDR3 has 13 amino acids. Germline V gene sequence: CDR1 SNHLY, CDR2 FYNNEI. Germline trimming cut 7 bases from V and 3 bases from J; bases unmatched to any gene: 4. Authors' data handling: By means of reference gene primer amplification, nucleated cell counts were estimated. Libraries were prepared by immunoSEQ multiplex PCR; TCRdb keeps only in-frame clonotypes and omits some of them. V, J and clone size are taken as reported in that table, and D and trimming were inferred from the DNA itself. The table includes 90,000 to 120,000 clones, about 80% detected once.

Material for sequencing was peripheral blood. The sequence was obtained from a man in his 70s with acute or convalescent COVID-19. The genes are TRBV2 and TRBJ2-5, with 8 nucleotides matching TRBD1. The CDR3 DNA is TGTGCCAGCACCTCGGACAGGGAAGAGACCCAGTACTTC. It yields the protein CASTSDREETQYF.